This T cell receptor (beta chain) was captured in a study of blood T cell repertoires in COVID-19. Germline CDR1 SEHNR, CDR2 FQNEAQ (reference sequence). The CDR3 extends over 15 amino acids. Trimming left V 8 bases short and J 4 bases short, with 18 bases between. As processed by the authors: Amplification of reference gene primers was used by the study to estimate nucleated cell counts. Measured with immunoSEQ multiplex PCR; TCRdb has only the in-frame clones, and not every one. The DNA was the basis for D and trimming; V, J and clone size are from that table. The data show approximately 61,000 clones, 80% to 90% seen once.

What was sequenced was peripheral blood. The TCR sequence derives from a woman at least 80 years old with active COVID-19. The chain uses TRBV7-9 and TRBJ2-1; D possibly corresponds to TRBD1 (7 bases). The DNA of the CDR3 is TGTGCCAGCCACTCCGGCAGGGGGAGGTACAATGAGCAGTTCTTC. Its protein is CASHSGRGRYNEQFF.